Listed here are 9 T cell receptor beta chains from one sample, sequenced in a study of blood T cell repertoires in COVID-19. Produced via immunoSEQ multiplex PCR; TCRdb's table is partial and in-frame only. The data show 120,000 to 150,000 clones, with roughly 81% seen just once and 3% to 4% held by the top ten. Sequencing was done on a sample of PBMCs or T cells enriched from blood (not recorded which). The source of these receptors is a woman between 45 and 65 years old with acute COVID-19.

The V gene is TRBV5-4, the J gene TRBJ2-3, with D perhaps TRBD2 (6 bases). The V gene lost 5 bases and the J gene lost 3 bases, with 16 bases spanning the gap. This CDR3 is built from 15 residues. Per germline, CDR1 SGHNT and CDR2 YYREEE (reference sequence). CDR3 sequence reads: CASSFRESGTDTQYF. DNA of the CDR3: TGTGCCAGCAGTTTCCGGGAGTCGGGAACAGATACGCAGTATTTT.

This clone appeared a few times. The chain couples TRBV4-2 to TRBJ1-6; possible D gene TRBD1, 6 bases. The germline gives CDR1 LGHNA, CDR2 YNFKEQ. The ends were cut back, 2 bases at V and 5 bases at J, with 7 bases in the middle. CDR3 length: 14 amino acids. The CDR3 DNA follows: TGTGCCAGCAGCCAAACAGGGAATAATTCACCCCTCCACTTT. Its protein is CASSQTGNNSPLHF.

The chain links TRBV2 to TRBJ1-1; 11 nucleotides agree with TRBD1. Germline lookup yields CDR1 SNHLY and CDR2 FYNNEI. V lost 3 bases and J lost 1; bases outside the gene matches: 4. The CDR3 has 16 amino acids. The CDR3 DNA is TGTGCCAGCAGTGATTCAGGACAGGGGGCGAACACTGAAGCTTTCTTT. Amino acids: CASSDSGQGANTEAFF. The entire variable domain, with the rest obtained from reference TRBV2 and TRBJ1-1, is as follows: EPEVTQTPSHQVTQMGQEVILRCVPISNHLYFYWYRQILGQKVEFLVSFYNNEISEKSEIFDDQFSVERPDGSNFTLKIRSTKLEDSAMYFCASSDSGQGANTEAFFGQGTRLTVV.

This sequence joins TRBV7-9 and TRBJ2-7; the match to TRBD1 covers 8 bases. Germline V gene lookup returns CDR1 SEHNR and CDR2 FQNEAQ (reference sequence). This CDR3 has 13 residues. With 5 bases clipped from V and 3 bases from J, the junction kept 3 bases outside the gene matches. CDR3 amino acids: CASSVGQGYEQYF. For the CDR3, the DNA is TGTGCCAGCAGCGTCGGACAGGGCTACGAGCAGTACTTC.

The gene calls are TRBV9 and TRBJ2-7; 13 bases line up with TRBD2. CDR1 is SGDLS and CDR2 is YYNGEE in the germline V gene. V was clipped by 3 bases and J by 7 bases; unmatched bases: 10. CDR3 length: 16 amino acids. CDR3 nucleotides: TGTGCCAGCAGCGGGGGACTAGCGGGACCCGCCGGAGAGCAGTACTTC. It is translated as CASSGGLAGPAGEQYF.

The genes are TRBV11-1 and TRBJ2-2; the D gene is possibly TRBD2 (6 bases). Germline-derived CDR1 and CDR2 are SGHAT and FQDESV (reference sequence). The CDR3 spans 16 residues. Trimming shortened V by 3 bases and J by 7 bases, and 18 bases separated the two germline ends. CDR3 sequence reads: CASSFGGTRGNGELFF. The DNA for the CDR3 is TGTGCCAGCAGCTTTGGGGGGACCCGGGGTAACGGGGAGCTGTTTTTT.

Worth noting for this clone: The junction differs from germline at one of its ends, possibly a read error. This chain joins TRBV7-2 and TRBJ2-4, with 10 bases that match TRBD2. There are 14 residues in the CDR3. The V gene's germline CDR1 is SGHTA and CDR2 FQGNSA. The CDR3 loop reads CASSLAGTSVIQYF. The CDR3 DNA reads TGTGCCAGCAGCCTAGCCGGGACTAGCGTCATTCAGTACTTC.

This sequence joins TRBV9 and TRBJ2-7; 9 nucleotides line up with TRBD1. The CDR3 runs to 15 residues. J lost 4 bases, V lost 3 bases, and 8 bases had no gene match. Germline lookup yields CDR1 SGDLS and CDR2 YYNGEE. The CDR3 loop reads CASSEAGTGKYEQYF. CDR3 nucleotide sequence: TGTGCCAGCAGCGAGGCCGGGACAGGGAAGTACGAGCAGTACTTC.

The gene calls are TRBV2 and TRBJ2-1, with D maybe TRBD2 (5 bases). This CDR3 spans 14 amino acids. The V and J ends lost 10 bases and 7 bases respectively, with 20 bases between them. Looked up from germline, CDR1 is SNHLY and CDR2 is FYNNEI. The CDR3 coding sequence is TGTGCCACCCTACAAGGGCTAGCTGTAAATGAGCAGTTCTTC. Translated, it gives CATLQGLAVNEQFF.